Listed below are T cell receptor beta chains from one sample, sequenced in a study of regulatory T cells in long-lasting Graves disease. From the multiplex PCR reads, TCRdb called clonotypes with MiXCR, one entry per CDR3 protein. Of around 250,000 distinct CDR3 sequences in the sample, under 20% are singletons; the top ten hold approximately 15%. This sample also belongs to another study, concerning T cells in Graves' hyperthyroidism and ophthalmopathy.

The sequencing here drew on peripheral blood mononuclear cells (PBMCs), taken at new diagnosis, from a patient treated with antithyroid drugs. Source of these receptors: a woman aged 30 to 39 with Graves disease. The CDR3 runs from the conserved cysteine through the conserved F or W. The D gene is left open where the match is weak. Part of the rows lack a size; the others show once, few, many or a class for expanded clones.

many	TRBJ1-3	TRBV9	.	TGTGCCAGCAGCCAACAGGGTGGCACCATATATTTT	CASSQQGGTIYF
many	TRBJ1-5	TRBV3-1	.	TGTGCCAGCAGCCAAGTCTCAGGGGCCCTTCAGCCCCAGCATTTT	CASSQVSGALQPQHF
.	TRBJ2-1	TRBV2	.	TGTGCCAGCAGTGAAATGTCGGCTAGCCCCTACAATGAGCAGTTCTTC	CASSEMSASPYNEQFF
many	TRBJ1-1	TRBV3-1	.	TGTGCCAGCAGCCAAGATGGTGGACAGCCACACATGAACACTGAAGCTTTCTTT	CASSQDGGQPHMNTEAFF
many	TRBJ1-3	TRBV20-1	.	TGCAGTGCCCCCCTGGGCCGGAACACCATATATTTT	CSAPLGRNTIYF
.	TRBJ1-1	TRBV7-2	.	TGTGCCAGCAGCTTAGATCCCGGGCGTGGGACTGAAGCTTTCTTT	CASSLDPGRGTEAFF
.	TRBJ2-2	TRBV9	.	TGTGCCAGCAGCCCTAGCACCGGGGAGCTGTTTTTT	CASSPSTGELFF
many	TRBJ1-1	TRBV19	.	TGTGCCAGTACCATCACCCAAGGCTTTGAAGCTTTCTTT	CASTITQGFEAFF
few	TRBJ2-6	TRBV5-1	TRBD1	TGCGCCAGCAGCTTGTGGGGACAGGGGGCGTCTGGGGCCAACGTCCTGACTTTC	CASSLWGQGASGANVLTF
.	TRBJ2-7	TRBV2	TRBD1	TGTGCCAGCCGGGACAGGGGATCAGGCGAGCAGTACTTC	CASRDRGSGEQYF
many	TRBJ2-3	TRBV6-1	.	TGTGCCAGCGGTCCAAGGGCAGATACGCAGTATTTT	CASGPRADTQYF
many	TRBJ2-7	TRBV12-5	.	TGTGCTAGTGGTTTAGGCCGGGACCGGATCCACGAGCAGTACTTC	CASGLGRDRIHEQYF
.	TRBJ2-7	TRBV20-1	TRBD1	TGCAGTGCTACTTATGGGACAGGGGGCGGCGAGCAGTACTTC	CSATYGTGGGEQYF
many	TRBJ1-1	TRBV10-3	TRBD1	TGTGCCATAACCGGGACAGAGAACACTGAAGCTTTCTTT	CAITGTENTEAFF
.	TRBJ1-2	TRBV7-2	.	TGTGCCAGCAGCCTCCCGGGGGAGGTCGGCTCCTTC	CASSLPGEVGSF
.	TRBJ2-5	TRBV28	.	TGTGCCAGCAGTTTGTCGGACCGAGAGACCCAGTACTTC	CASSLSDRETQYF
many	TRBJ1-1	TRBV6-1	.	TGTGCCAGCAGCGATTACAGGAGAATGAACACTGAAGCTTTCTTT	CASSDYRRMNTEAFF
many	TRBJ1-2	TRBV11-2	.	TGTGCCAGCAGCTTAGACCCCTTGATGGGCTACACCTTC	CASSLDPLMGYTF
many	TRBJ2-2	TRBV12-3/TRBV12-4	.	TGTGCCAGCAGGGTCTACACCGGGGAGCTGTTTTTT	CASRVYTGELFF
many	TRBJ2-1	TRBV20-1	.	TGCAGTGCTAGAGCCCCCCGGGACGCTAATGAGCAGTTCTTC	CSARAPRDANEQFF
many	TRBJ1-2	TRBV3-1	.	TGTGCCAGCACCCGCCCTGACATCAACTATGGCTACACCTTC	CASTRPDINYGYTF
many	TRBJ1-2	TRBV7-9	.	TGTGCCAGCAGCTTTCCCCCCCGGGAAGGTGGGGCATATGGCTACACCTTC	CASSFPPREGGAYGYTF
many	TRBJ1-6	TRBV2	.	TGTGCCAGCAGTGAAAGGGGGGGACGTAATTCACCCCTCCACTTT	CASSERGGRNSPLHF
many	TRBJ2-1	TRBV6-1	.	TGTGCCAGCAGTCCCCGCCAGGACTCCTACAATGAGCAGTTCTTC	CASSPRQDSYNEQFF
many	TRBJ1-2	TRBV24-1	.	TGTGCCACCAGTCAGGGGTTAGACTATGGCTACACCTTC	CATSQGLDYGYTF
many	TRBJ2-7	TRBV5-5	TRBD2	TGTGCCAGCAGCTTCGGACTAGCACACCAGATATACGAGCAGTACTTC	CASSFGLAHQIYEQYF
few	TRBJ2-2	TRBV6-2/TRBV6-3	.	TGTGCCAGCAGTTACGGGGGAACCGGGGAGCTGTTTTTT	CASSYGGTGELFF
few	TRBJ2-3	TRBV25-1	.	TGTGCCAGCAGTGACGGGATCACAGATACGCAGTATTTT	CASSDGITDTQYF
many	TRBJ2-2	TRBV27	TRBD1	TGTGCCAGCACCCTAATGGGGACAGGGGGCGCGTCCGGGGAGCTGTTTTTT	CASTLMGTGGASGELFF
many	TRBJ2-1	TRBV12-3/TRBV12-4	.	TGTGCCAGCAGTTTATCGCTAGTGGGAAGTCAGTTCTTC	CASSLSLVGSQFF
few	TRBJ2-1	TRBV7-2	.	TGTGCCAGCAGCTTACCGGCAGGGTACTACAATGAGCAGTTCTTC	CASSLPAGYYNEQFF
.	TRBJ1-4	TRBV5-1	.	TGCGCCAGCAGCGAGGGCGGGGGCTCCCTAGGAGAAAAACTGTTTTTT	CASSEGGGSLGEKLFF
many	TRBJ1-1	TRBV20-1	.	TGCAGTGTTCCGGGACACAAGAACACTGAAGCTTTCTTT	CSVPGHKNTEAFF
many	TRBJ2-7	TRBV7-2	.	TGTGCCAGCAGCTTTGGTGGTGTTATCTACGAGCAGTACTTC	CASSFGGVIYEQYF
many	TRBJ2-3	TRBV5-1	.	TGCGCCAGCCAGAGGACAACAGATACGCAGTATTTT	CASQRTTDTQYF
few	TRBJ2-7	TRBV4-1	TRBD1	TGCGCCAGCAGCCACGGACAGGGAGGAGACGAGCAGTACTTC	CASSHGQGGDEQYF
many	TRBJ2-7	TRBV18	TRBD1	TGTGCCAGCTCGTCGGGACAGGGGGCCGAGCAGTACTTC	CASSSGQGAEQYF
many	TRBJ2-7	TRBV7-9	.	TGTGCCAGCAGCGCACAGAATGGGGAGCAGTACTTC	CASSAQNGEQYF
many	TRBJ2-7	TRBV20-1	TRBD2	TGCAGTGCTATAGCCGGGACTAGCGGGGGTTACGAGCAGTACTTC	CSAIAGTSGGYEQYF
many	TRBJ1-6	TRBV12-5	.	TGTGCTAGTGGGCCATCAAGCACTCATTCACCCCTCCACTTT	CASGPSSTHSPLHF
many	TRBJ1-1	TRBV6-1	.	TGTGCCAGCAGTGAATTCTGGAATGAAGCTTTCTTT	CASSEFWNEAFF
many	TRBJ2-7	TRBV12-5	.	TGTGCTAGTGGTCCCGAGCAGTACTTC	CASGPEQYF
.	TRBJ1-1	TRBV4-1	.	TGTGCCAGCAGCCAAGAGTATGGGCGGGCCACTGAAGCTTTCTTT	CASSQEYGRATEAFF
many	TRBJ2-7	TRBV5-1	TRBD2	TGCGCCAGCACCCCAGGCCTTCATAACAGCGGGGGGAGTGGCGAGCAGTACTTC	CASTPGLHNSGGSGEQYF
.	TRBJ2-5	TRBV11-2	.	TGTGCCAGCAGCTTGGACCTAGCGACCGAGACCCGGTACTTC	CASSLDLATETRYF
many	TRBJ2-3	TRBV3-1	.	TGTGCCAGCAGCCCACAGCAAGGTGATATGCAGTATTTT	CASSPQQGDMQYF
.	TRBJ1-4	TRBV7-6	.	TGTGCCAGCAGCTATCTCTGGGGTGATGAAAAACTGTTTTTT	CASSYLWGDEKLFF
many	TRBJ2-5	TRBV7-9	.	TGTGCCAGCAGGCGGGGGCCTCAAGAGACCCAGTACTTC	CASRRGPQETQYF
.	TRBJ1-1	TRBV5-4	.	TGTGCCAGCAGCTTTGGGGGTGGCGTCCGGAACACTGAAGCTTTCTTT	CASSFGGGVRNTEAFF